One and the same sample provided the 10 T cell receptor beta chains below, sequenced in a study of blood T cell repertoires in COVID-19. TCRdb keeps only in-frame clones here, not all; method: immunoSEQ multiplex PCR. The sample consists of about 380,000 clones, 90% of them appearing once. Sequenced sample: peripheral blood. All receptors come from a man in his late teens or twenties with active or convalescent COVID-19.

The V call is TRBV7-2, the J call TRBJ1-1; TRBD1 matches at 8 bases. Germline CDR1 SGHTA, CDR2 FQGNSA. Trimming at V came to 5 bases and at J to 2 bases, leaving 7 bases not matched to a gene. There are 15 residues in the CDR3. CDR3 residues: CASSRLGTGNTEAFF. The CDR3 DNA reads TGTGCCAGCAGCCGTTTAGGGACAGGAAACACTGAAGCTTTCTTT.

The chain has TRBV7-3 and TRBJ2-3; 11 nucleotides line up with TRBD2. The ends lost 4 bases at V and 4 bases at J; junction bases unmatched: 4. In germline, CDR1 is SGHTA, CDR2 FQGTGA. The CDR3 is made up of 15 amino acids. This chain's CDR3 is CASSSSGGLSDTQYF. Written as DNA, the CDR3 is TGTGCCAGCAGCTCTAGCGGGGGGTTGTCAGATACGCAGTATTTT.

The chain is built from TRBV5-6 and TRBJ1-5, with 7 bases fitting TRBD1. The germline V gene encodes CDR1 SGHDT and CDR2 YYEEEE. Trimming cost V 4 bases and J 5 bases; bases outside gene matches: 9. This CDR3 is 15 amino acids long. In nucleotides, the CDR3 is TGTGCCAGCAGCGTAGGGGGCATGGGGGATCAGCCCCAGCATTTT. Amino acids: CASSVGGMGDQPQHF.

The chain employs TRBV28 and TRBJ1-4, with a possible D match to TRBD1 (6 bases). V gave up 6 bases and J gave up 2 bases, with 16 bases separating them. CDR1 is MDHEN and CDR2 is SYDVKM in the germline V gene. The CDR3 has 16 residues. CDR3 sequence: CASSRGALPTNEKLFF. For the CDR3, the DNA is TGTGCCAGCAGCCGGGGGGCTTTACCGACTAATGAAAAACTGTTTTTT.

A single count supports this clone. Here the CDR3 reads CASSLVGGLETQYF. Written as DNA, the CDR3 is TGTGCCAGCAGTTTGGTAGGGGGCTTGGAGACCCAGTACTTC. The rearrangement joins TRBV27 to TRBJ2-5; 7 bases line up with TRBD1. CDR1 is MNHEY, CDR2 SMNVEV, per germline (reference sequence). V was pared by 3 bases and J by 5 bases, with 6 bases of the junction left unmatched. The CDR3 loop spans 14 amino acids.

The chain carries TRBV28 and TRBJ1-3; 8 bases align to TRBD1. Per the germline V gene, CDR1 is MDHEN and CDR2 is SYDVKM. After removal of 8 bases from V and 4 bases from J, the junction contained 7 bases not matched to a gene. The CDR3 is made up of 14 amino acids. The CDR3 sequence: CASGAGGSGNTIYF. DNA for the CDR3: TGTGCCAGCGGGGCAGGGGGCTCCGGAAACACCATATATTTT.

The genes are TRBV6-6 and TRBJ1-6; 10 bases are a match to TRBD1. The germline CDR1 and CDR2 sequences are MNHNY and SVGAGI (reference sequence). The CDR3 consists of 15 residues. V lost 6 bases and J lost 7; bases outside the gene matches: 6. In nucleotides, the CDR3 is TGTGCCAGCAGGACCGGGACAGGGGACAATTCACCCCTCCACTTT. Its protein product is CASRTGTGDNSPLHF.

This chain joins TRBV3-1 (or the pseudogene TRBV3-2) and TRBJ2-5, with 7 bases lining up with TRBD2. Unmatched junction bases numbered 7, after V lost 4 bases and J lost 5 bases. This CDR3 has 14 residues. From germline, CDR1 is LGHDT and CDR2 YNNKEL (reference sequence). CDR3 coding DNA: TGTGCCAGCAGCCCCGGGGGAGGGGAGGAGACCCAGTACTTC. This translates into CASSPGGGEETQYF.

This chain links TRBV30 with TRBJ1-4; weak D call: TRBD1 (6 bases). This CDR3 has 12 amino acids. Per the germline V gene, CDR1 is GTSNPN and CDR2 is SVGIG (reference sequence). The V and J ends lost 5 bases and 7 bases respectively, with 11 bases between them. CDR3 nucleotides: TGTGCCTGGGATACAGGGTCTGAAAAACTGTTTTTT. Protein: CAWDTGSEKLFF.

The V call is TRBV12-5, the J call TRBJ1-5; D is unresolved. CDR1 and CDR2 (germline): LGHNT, FRNRAP. The CDR3 loop spans 15 amino acids. V was shortened by 3 bases and J by 5 bases, with 14 bases between the two germline ends. CDR3 bases: TGTGCTAGTGGTTTAAACAGTGTTTTGCATCAGCCCCAGCATTTT. Translated, it gives CASGLNSVLHQPQHF.